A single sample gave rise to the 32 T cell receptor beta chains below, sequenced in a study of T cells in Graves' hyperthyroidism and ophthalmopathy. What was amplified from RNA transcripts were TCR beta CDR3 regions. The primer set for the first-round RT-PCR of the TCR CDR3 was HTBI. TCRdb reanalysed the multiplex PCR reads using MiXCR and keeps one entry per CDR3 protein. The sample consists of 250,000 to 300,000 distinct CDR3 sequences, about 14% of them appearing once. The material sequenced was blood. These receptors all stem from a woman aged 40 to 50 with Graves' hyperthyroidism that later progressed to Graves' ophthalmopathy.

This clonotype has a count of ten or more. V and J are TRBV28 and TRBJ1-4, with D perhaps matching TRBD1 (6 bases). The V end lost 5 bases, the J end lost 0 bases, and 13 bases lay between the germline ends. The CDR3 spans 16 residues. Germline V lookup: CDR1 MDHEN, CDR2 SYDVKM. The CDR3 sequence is CASSHAGTPTNEKLFF. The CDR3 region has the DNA TGTGCCAGCAGTCATGCGGGGACACCAACTAATGAAAAACTGTTTTTT.

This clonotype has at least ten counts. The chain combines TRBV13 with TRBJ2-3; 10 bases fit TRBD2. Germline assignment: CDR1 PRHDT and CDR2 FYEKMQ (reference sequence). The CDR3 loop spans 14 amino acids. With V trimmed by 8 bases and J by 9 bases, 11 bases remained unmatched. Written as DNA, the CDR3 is TGTGCCAGCGCTCTAGCGGGAGTTCGGGCGACGCAGTATTTT. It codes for CASALAGVRATQYF. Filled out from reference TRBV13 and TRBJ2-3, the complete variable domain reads AAGVIQSPRHLIKEKRETATLKCYPIPRHDTVYWYQQGPGQDPQFLISFYEKMQSDKGSIPDRFSAQQFSDYHSELNMSSLELGDSALYFCASALAGVRATQYFGPGTRLTVL.

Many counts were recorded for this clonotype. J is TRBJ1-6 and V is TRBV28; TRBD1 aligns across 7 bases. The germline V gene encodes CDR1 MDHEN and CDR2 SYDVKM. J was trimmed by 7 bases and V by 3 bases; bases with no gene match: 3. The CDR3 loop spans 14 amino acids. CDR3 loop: CASSFRTGNSPLHF. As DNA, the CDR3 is TGTGCCAGCAGTTTCCGGACAGGCAATTCACCCCTCCACTTT.

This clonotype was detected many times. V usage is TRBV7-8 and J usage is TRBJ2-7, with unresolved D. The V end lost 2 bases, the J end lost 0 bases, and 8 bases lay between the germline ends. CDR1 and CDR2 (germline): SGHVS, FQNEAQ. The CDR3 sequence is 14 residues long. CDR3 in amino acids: CASSLKETSYEQYF. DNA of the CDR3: TGTGCCAGCAGCTTAAAGGAAACCTCCTACGAGCAGTACTTC.

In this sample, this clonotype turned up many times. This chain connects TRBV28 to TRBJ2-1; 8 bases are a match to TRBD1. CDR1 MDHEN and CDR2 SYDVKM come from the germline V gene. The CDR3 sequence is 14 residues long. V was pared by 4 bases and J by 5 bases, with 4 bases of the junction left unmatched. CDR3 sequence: CASSWTGTHNEQFF. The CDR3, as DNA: TGTGCCAGCAGTTGGACAGGGACGCACAATGAGCAGTTCTTC.

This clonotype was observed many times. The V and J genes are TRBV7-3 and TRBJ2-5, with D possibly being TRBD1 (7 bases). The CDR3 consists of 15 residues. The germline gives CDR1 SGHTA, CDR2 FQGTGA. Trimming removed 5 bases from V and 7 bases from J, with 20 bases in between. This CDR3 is CASSPDGAGGRTQYF. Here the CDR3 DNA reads TGTGCCAGCAGCCCGGACGGCGCAGGGGGGCGGACCCAGTACTTC.

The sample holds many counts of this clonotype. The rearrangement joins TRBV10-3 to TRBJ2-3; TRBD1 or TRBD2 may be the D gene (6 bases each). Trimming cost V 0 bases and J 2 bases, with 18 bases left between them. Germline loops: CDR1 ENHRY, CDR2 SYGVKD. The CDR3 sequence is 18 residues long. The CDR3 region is CAISESASPGALTDTQYF. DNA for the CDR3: TGTGCCATCAGTGAGTCCGCCTCTCCGGGGGCGCTCACAGATACGCAGTATTTT.

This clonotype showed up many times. CDR3 coding DNA: TGTGCCAGCAGCTTAAACGGTGGTAGCTCGGGTGAGCAGTTCTTC. Translated, it gives CASSLNGGSSGEQFF. This chain uses TRBV7-3 with TRBJ2-1, with D uncertain. Germline CDR1 is SGHTA and CDR2 is FQGTGA. Between the trimmed V and J ends, which lost 1 base and 9 bases, there was a span of 16 bases. The CDR3 totals 15 residues. The whole variable domain, remainder taken from reference TRBV7-3 and TRBJ2-1, is GAGVSQTPSNKVTEKGKYVELRCDPISGHTALYWYRQSLGQGPEFLIYFQGTGAADDSGLPNDRFFAVRPEGSVSTLKIQRTERGDSAVYLCASSLNGGSSGEQFFGPGTRLTVL.

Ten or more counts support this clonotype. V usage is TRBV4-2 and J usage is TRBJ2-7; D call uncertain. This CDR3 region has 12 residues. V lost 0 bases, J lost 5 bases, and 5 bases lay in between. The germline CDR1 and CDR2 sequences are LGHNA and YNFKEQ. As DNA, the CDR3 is TGTGCCAGCAGCCAAGAGGGCGACGAGCAGTACTTC. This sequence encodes CASSQEGDEQYF.

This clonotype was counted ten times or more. In DNA, the CDR3 is TGTGCCAGCAGTGAACCGTACAGGGGCGTCTCCTACGAGCAGTACTTC. Translated: CASSEPYRGVSYEQYF. The chain couples TRBV6-1 to TRBJ2-7; 7 bases are a match to TRBD1. V shed 2 bases, J shed 0 bases, and the junction held 7 bases outside the gene matches. The CDR3 covers 16 residues. Germline lookup yields CDR1 MNHNS and CDR2 SASEGT.

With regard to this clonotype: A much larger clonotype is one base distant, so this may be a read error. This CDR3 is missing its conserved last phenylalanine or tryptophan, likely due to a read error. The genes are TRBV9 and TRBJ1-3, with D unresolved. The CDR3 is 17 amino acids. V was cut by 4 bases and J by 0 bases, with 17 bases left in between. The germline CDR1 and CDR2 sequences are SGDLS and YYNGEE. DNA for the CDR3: TGTGCCAGCAGCCCTACGGTGCATGATACCTCTGGAAACACCATATATCTT. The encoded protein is CASSPTVHDTSGNTIYL.

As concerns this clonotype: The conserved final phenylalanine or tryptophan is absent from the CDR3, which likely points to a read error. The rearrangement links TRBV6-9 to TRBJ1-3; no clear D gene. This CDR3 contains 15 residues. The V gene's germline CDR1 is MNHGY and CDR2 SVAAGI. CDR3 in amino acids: CASSLLPVGGNAIYL. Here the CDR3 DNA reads TGTGCCAGCAGTTTATTACCGGTGGGAGGAAACGCCATATATCTT.

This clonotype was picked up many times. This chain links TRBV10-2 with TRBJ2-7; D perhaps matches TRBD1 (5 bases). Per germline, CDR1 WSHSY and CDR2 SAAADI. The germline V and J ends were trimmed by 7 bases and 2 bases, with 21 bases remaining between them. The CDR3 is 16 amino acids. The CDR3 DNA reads TGCGCCAGCACTCCGACCAAGGGGCCCCGGACCTACGAGCAGTACTTC. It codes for CASTPTKGPRTYEQYF.

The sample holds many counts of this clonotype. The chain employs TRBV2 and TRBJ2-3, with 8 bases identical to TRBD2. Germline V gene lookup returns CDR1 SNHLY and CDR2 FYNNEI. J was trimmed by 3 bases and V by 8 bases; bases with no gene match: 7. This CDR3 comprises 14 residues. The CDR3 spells CASGSGSWTDTQYF. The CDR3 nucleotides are TGTGCCAGCGGAAGCGGGAGTTGGACAGATACGCAGTATTTT.

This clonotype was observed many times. CDR3 sequence: CSVGRGPRTQETQYF. The CDR3 nucleotides read TGCAGCGTTGGTCGGGGGCCAAGGACTCAAGAGACCCAGTACTTC. The genes are TRBV29-1 and TRBJ2-5; D is possibly TRBD1 or TRBD2 (6 bases each). Trimming left V 4 bases short and J 2 bases short, with 17 bases between. Germline CDR1 SQVTM, CDR2 ANQGSEA. The CDR3 totals 15 residues.

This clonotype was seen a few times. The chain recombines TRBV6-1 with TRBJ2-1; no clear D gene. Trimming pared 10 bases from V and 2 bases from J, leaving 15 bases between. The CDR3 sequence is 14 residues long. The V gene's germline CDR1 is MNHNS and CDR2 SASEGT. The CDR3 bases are TGTGCCACATCAAAGGGCCCGGCCTACAATGAGCAGTTCTTC. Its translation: CATSKGPAYNEQFF.

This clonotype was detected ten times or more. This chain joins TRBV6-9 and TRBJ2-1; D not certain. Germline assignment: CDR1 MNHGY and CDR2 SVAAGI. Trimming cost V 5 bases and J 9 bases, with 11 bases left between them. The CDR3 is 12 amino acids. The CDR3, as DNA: TGTGCCAGCAGTGCCCCAGGCAGTGAGCAGTTCTTC. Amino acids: CASSAPGSEQFF.

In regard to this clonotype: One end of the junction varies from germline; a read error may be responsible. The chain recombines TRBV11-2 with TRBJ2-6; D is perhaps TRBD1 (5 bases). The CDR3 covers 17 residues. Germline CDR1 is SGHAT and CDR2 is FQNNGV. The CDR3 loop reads CASSLTGQSSGANVLTF. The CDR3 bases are TGTGCCAGCAGCTTAACCGGCCAAAGCTCTGGGGCCAACGTCCTCACTTTC.

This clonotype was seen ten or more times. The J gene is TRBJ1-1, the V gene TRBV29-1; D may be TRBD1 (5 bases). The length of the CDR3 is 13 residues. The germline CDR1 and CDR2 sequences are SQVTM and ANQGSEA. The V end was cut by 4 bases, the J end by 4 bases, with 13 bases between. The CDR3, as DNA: TGCAGCGTTGTGAGGGACCCAACCACTGAAGCTTTCTTT. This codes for CSVVRDPTTEAFF.

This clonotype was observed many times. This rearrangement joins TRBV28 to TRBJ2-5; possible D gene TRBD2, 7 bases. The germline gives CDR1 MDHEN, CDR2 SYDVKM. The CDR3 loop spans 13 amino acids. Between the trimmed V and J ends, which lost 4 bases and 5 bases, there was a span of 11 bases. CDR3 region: CASSSRGGETQYF. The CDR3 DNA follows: TGTGCCAGCAGTTCCAGGGGAGGGGAGACCCAGTACTTC.

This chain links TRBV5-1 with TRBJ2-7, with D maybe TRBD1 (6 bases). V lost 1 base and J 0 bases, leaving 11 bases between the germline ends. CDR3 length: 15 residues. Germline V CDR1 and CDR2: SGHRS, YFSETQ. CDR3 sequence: CASSLSGHRSYEQYF. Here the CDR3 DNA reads TGCGCCAGCAGCTTGTCGGGACACCGCTCCTACGAGCAGTACTTC.

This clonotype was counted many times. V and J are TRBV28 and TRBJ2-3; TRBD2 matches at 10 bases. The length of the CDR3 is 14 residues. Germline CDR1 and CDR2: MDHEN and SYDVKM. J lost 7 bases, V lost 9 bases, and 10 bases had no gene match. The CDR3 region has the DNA TGTGCCAGGACTCCCGGGACTAGCGACAATACGCAGTATTTT. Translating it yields CARTPGTSDNTQYF.

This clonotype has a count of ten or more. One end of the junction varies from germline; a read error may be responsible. CDR3: CASSGPGEANQPQHF. The CDR3 coding sequence is TGTGCCAGTAGTGGCCCAGGGGAGGCCAATCAGCCCCAGCATTTT. This chain uses TRBV6-1 with TRBJ1-5; possible D gene TRBD1, 6 bases. Looked up from germline, CDR1 is MNHNS and CDR2 is SASEGT. CDR3 length: 15 amino acids.

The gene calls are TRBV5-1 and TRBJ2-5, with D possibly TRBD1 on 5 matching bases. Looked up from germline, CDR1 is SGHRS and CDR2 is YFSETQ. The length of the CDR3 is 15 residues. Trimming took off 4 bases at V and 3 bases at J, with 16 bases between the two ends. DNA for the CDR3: TGCGCCAGCAGCGTACAACAGGCTGCCGAAGAGACCCAGTACTTC. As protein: CASSVQQAAEETQYF.

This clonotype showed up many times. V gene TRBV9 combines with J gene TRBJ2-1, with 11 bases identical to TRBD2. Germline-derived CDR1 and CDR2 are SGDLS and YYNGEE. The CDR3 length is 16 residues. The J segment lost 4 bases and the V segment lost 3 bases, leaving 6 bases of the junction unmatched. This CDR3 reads CASSATGTSGYNEQFF. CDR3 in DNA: TGTGCCAGCAGCGCCACCGGGACTAGCGGATACAATGAGCAGTTCTTC.

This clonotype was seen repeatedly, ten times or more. The CDR3: CASRGMVYEQYF. CDR3 sequence (DNA): TGTGCCAGCAGGGGGATGGTATACGAGCAGTACTTC. J is TRBJ2-7 and V is TRBV28; D remains ambiguous. Trimming cost V 6 bases and J 4 bases, with 10 bases left between them. CDR1 and CDR2 (germline): MDHEN, SYDVKM. The CDR3 runs to 12 residues.

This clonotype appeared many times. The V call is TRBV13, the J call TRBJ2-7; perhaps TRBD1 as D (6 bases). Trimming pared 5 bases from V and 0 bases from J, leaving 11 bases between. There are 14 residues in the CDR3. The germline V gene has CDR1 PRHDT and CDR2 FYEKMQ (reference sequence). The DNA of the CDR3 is TGTGCCAGCAGCCCAGGGGCGAACTCCTACGAGCAGTACTTC. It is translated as CASSPGANSYEQYF.

CDR3 region: CASSRTTSGRSVWYEQYF. CDR3 in DNA: TGTGCCAGCAGTCGAACAACTAGCGGGAGATCTGTGTGGTACGAGCAGTACTTC. The chain links TRBV28 to TRBJ2-7; 11 positions match TRBD2. The CDR3 totals 18 residues. Trimming at V came to 5 bases and at J to 4 bases, leaving 16 bases not matched to a gene. Germline V CDR1 and CDR2: MDHEN, SYDVKM.

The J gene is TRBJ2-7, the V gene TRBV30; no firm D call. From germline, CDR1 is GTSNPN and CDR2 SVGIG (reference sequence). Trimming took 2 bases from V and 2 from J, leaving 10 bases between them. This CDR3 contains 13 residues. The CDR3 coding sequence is TGTGCCTGGAGTCTTAGCAGAACCTACGAGCAGTACTTC. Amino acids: CAWSLSRTYEQYF.

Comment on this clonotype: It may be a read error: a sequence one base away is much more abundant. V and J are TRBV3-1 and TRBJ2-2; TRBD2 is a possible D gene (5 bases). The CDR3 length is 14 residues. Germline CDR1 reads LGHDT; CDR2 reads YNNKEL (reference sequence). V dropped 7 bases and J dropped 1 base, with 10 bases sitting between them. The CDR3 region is CASNPRGNTGELFF. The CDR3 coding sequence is TGTGCCAGCAACCCACGGGGGAACACCGGGGAGCTGTTTTTT.

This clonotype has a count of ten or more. CDR3 loop: CSALDVSSYNEQFF. CDR3 nucleotides: TGCAGTGCTTTGGATGTCAGCTCCTACAATGAGCAGTTCTTC. The J gene is TRBJ2-1, the V gene TRBV20-1; no firm D call. The CDR3 loop spans 14 amino acids. The germline V gene has CDR1 DFQATT and CDR2 SNEGSKA (reference sequence). V lost 5 bases and J 0 bases, leaving 11 bases between the germline ends.

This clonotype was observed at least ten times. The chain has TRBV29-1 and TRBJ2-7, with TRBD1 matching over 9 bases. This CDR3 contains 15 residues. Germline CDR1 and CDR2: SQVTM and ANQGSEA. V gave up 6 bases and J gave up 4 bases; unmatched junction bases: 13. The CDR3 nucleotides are TGCAGCGTAGAGGCTACAGGGGGCTTTCCGTACGAGCAGTACTTC. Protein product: CSVEATGGFPYEQYF.